Presented here are 20 T cell receptor beta chains from one specimen sequenced in a study of blood T cell repertoires in COVID-19. Produced via immunoSEQ multiplex PCR; TCRdb's table is partial and in-frame only. The table lists 95,000 to 100,000 clones, approximately 80% of them singletons. What was sequenced was peripheral blood. Receptors were obtained from a man aged 65-85 years with acute or convalescent COVID-19.

The J gene is TRBJ1-2, the V gene TRBV9; a weak D match, TRBD1 (6 bases). Deletions cut 4 bases from V and 8 bases from J, with 18 bases between. This CDR3 has 14 residues. Germline CDR1 reads SGDLS; CDR2 reads YYNGEE. The DNA of the CDR3 is TGTGCCAGCAGCCCTCACACAGGGATCGGGGGCTACACCTTC. The encoded protein is CASSPHTGIGGYTF. Using reference TRBV9 and TRBJ1-2 for the parts outside the CDR3, the full variable domain is DSGVTQTPKHLITATGQRVTLRCSPRSGDLSVYWYQQSLDQGLQFLIQYYNGEERAKGNILERFSAQQFPDLHSELNLSSLELGDSALYFCASSPHTGIGGYTFGSGTRLTVV.

V usage is TRBV18 and J usage is TRBJ2-3; a possible D gene is TRBD2 (5 bases). Trimming removed 8 bases from V and 0 bases from J, with 15 bases in between. Germline CDR1 KGHSH, CDR2 LQKENI. This CDR3 region has 15 residues. CDR3 DNA sequence: TGTGCCAGCGCCCGCGAGGGAGTGAGCACAGATACGCAGTATTTT. Translating gives CASAREGVSTDTQYF.

The gene calls are TRBV4-2 and TRBJ2-2; D is perhaps TRBD2 (5 bases). The CDR3 contains 16 residues. With 1 base removed from V and 0 bases from J, the gap between germline ends came to 9 bases. Germline V gene sequence: CDR1 LGHNA, CDR2 YNFKEQ. CDR3 in amino acids: CASSQAGRTNTGELFF. Here the CDR3 DNA reads TGTGCCAGCAGCCAAGCTGGGAGAACGAACACCGGGGAGCTGTTTTTT.

This clone was found a few times. The rearrangement uses TRBV7-2 and TRBJ2-7; 12 bases align to TRBD2. Trimming took 5 bases from V and 0 from J; bases not matched to a gene: 2. The CDR3 totals 15 residues. Germline-derived CDR1 and CDR2 are SGHTA and FQGNSA. The CDR3 reads CASSRLAGDSYEQYF. CDR3 nucleotide sequence: TGTGCCAGCAGCAGACTAGCGGGGGACTCCTACGAGCAGTACTTC.

The chain uses TRBV7-9 and TRBJ1-2, with TRBD1 identical over 7 bases. CDR3 length equals 15 residues. After removal of 5 bases from V and 2 bases from J, the junction contained 8 bases not matched to a gene. Germline values: CDR1 SEHNR, CDR2 FQNEAQ (reference sequence). The CDR3 DNA is TGTGCCAGCAGCGATGGACAGGTCAAAAACTATGGCTACACCTTC. Protein: CASSDGQVKNYGYTF.

The V call is TRBV19, the J call TRBJ2-6, with D possibly matching TRBD2 (5 bases). CDR1 is LNHDA and CDR2 is SQIVND in the germline V gene (reference sequence). Trimming cost V 3 bases and J 2 bases, with 8 bases left between them. This CDR3 contains 15 residues. The CDR3 protein is CASSMGETGANVLTF. The CDR3 region has the DNA TGTGCCAGTAGTATGGGAGAGACTGGGGCCAACGTCCTGACTTTC.

This clone showed up just once. Written as DNA, the CDR3 is TGCGCCAGCAGTACAGACAGGGGGGCATCCTACGAGCAGTACTTC. Protein product: CASSTDRGASYEQYF. V usage is TRBV10-2 and J usage is TRBJ2-7; 9 bases are shared with TRBD1. The CDR3 is made up of 15 amino acids. CDR1 and CDR2 (germline): WSHSY, SAAADI. Germline trimming cut 5 bases from V and 1 base from J; bases unmatched to any gene: 6.

The V call is TRBV30, the J call TRBJ1-5, with D perhaps TRBD1 (5 bases). V gave up 2 bases and J gave up 2 bases, with 10 bases separating them. CDR3 size: 14 residues. Germline loops: CDR1 GTSNPN, CDR2 SVGIG (reference sequence). CDR3 protein: CAWSYTGGNQPQHF. DNA for the CDR3: TGTGCCTGGAGTTACACAGGCGGCAATCAGCCCCAGCATTTT.

V gene TRBV6-2 or TRBV6-3 combines with J gene TRBJ2-3; perhaps TRBD1 as D (5 bases). Germline V gene data show CDR1 as MNHEY and CDR2 as SVGEGT. The V end was cut by 5 bases, the J end by 3 bases, with 9 bases between. This CDR3 spans 13 amino acids. CDR3 in amino acids: CASSIKGTDTQYF. The CDR3 nucleotides are TGTGCCAGCAGTATAAAGGGGACAGATACGCAGTATTTT.

This clone has a handful of counts. The J gene is TRBJ1-4, the V gene TRBV28; no reliable D call. CDR1 is MDHEN and CDR2 is SYDVKM in the germline V gene. V gave up 8 bases and J gave up 4 bases, with 14 bases separating them. This CDR3 contains 14 residues. CDR3 DNA sequence: TGTGCCAGCCATCAGAGGTCTTATAATGAAAAACTGTTTTTT. It yields the protein CASHQRSYNEKLFF.

V and J are TRBV6-5 and TRBJ2-5; D not certain. Trimming pared 2 bases from V and 3 bases from J, leaving 7 bases between. CDR3 size: 13 residues. Germline CDR1 reads MNHEY; CDR2 reads SVGAGI. The CDR3 bases are TGTGCCAGCAGTTACAACGCGGAAGAGACCCAGTACTTC. Protein: CASSYNAEETQYF.

CDR3 bases: TGTGCCAGCAGTCCCCAGGAACTCTATGGCTACACCTTC. This translates into CASSPQELYGYTF. The chain recombines TRBV6-5 with TRBJ1-2, with no clear D. The V gene lost 5 bases and the J gene lost 4 bases, with 11 bases spanning the gap. CDR3 size: 13 residues. The germline V gene encodes CDR1 MNHEY and CDR2 SVGAGI.

The rearrangement uses TRBV29-1 and TRBJ1-1, with a tentative D call TRBD1 (6 bases). V was trimmed by 8 bases and J by 1 base, leaving 14 bases between them. CDR1 is SQVTM, CDR2 ANQGSEA, per germline. The CDR3 covers 13 residues. CDR3 bases: TGCAGCTCAACAGGGTCGTCGAACACTGAAGCTTTCTTT. This sequence encodes CSSTGSSNTEAFF.

V is TRBV6-2 or TRBV6-3 and J is TRBJ2-3, with a tentative D call TRBD2 (5 bases). The CDR3 extends over 15 amino acids. CDR1 MNHEY and CDR2 SVGEGT come from the germline V gene. Trimming took off 2 bases at V and 2 bases at J, with 11 bases between the two ends. CDR3 region: CASSYTGITTDTQYF. DNA of the CDR3: TGTGCCAGCAGTTACACGGGAATCACCACAGATACGCAGTATTTT.

The chain couples TRBV5-5 to TRBJ1-1, with a weak D call TRBD1 (6 bases). Germline V CDR1 and CDR2: SGHKS, YYEKEE (reference sequence). The CDR3 runs 15 residues. Trimming stripped 3 bases from V and 2 bases from J, with 14 bases between. The CDR3 protein is CASSSTGSFNTEAFF. In DNA form, the CDR3 reads TGTGCCAGCAGCTCGACAGGCTCCTTTAACACTGAAGCTTTCTTT.

This clone was picked up one time. This sequence joins TRBV4-1 and TRBJ2-3, with 7 bases aligning to TRBD1. In germline, CDR1 is MGHRA, CDR2 YSYEKL. CDR3 length: 13 residues. The V and J ends lost 8 bases and 3 bases, in that order; junction bases with no gene match: 5. CDR3 region: CASLRQGTDTQYF. The CDR3 DNA sequence: TGCGCCAGCCTACGACAGGGAACAGATACGCAGTATTTT.

V is TRBV29-1 and J is TRBJ2-1, with TRBD1 matching 9 bases. Germline V gene data show CDR1 as SQVTM and CDR2 as ANQGSEA. The CDR3 length is 14 residues. The trim removed 6 bases at V and 9 bases at J, leaving 12 bases unmatched. CDR3 in DNA: TGCAGCGTCCCACCGGGACAGGGATTGAGTGAGCAGTTCTTC. It translates to CSVPPGQGLSEQFF.

The genes are TRBV5-8 and TRBJ1-6; 7 bases line up with TRBD1. Germline V gene sequence: CDR1 SGHTS, CDR2 YDEGEE. This CDR3 has 16 residues. Unmatched junction bases numbered 9, after V lost 4 bases and J lost 5 bases. In nucleotides, the CDR3 is TGTGCCAGCAGCGAGGCGGGACAGAAGAATAATTCACCCCTCCACTTT. It is translated as CASSEAGQKNNSPLHF.

This clone was detected only once. The chain employs TRBV7-2 and TRBJ2-7; 9 positions match TRBD1. Germline values: CDR1 SGHTA, CDR2 FQGNSA. The CDR3 is made up of 15 amino acids. After removal of 0 bases from V and 5 bases from J, the junction contained 5 bases not matched to a gene. The CDR3 nucleotides are TGTGCCAGCAGCTTAGCCCCGACAGGGGGGGACGAGCAGTACTTC. This codes for CASSLAPTGGDEQYF.

This clone was recorded once. The chain is built from TRBV11-1 and TRBJ2-7, with a tentative D call TRBD1 (6 bases). The V gene's germline CDR1 is SGHAT and CDR2 FQDESV (reference sequence). V dropped 6 bases and J dropped 0 bases, with 6 bases sitting between them. This CDR3 contains 12 residues. The CDR3 region is CASRDSSYEQYF. Here the CDR3 DNA reads TGTGCCAGCAGGGACAGCTCCTACGAGCAGTACTTC. Full variable domain (outside the CDR3, taken from reference TRBV11-1 and TRBJ2-7): EAEVAQSPRYKITEKSQAVAFWCDPISGHATLYWYRQILGQGPELLVQFQDESVVDDSQLPKDRFSAERLKGVDSTLKIQPAELGDSAMYLCASRDSSYEQYFGPGTRLTVT.